The rows below give T cell receptor beta chains drawn from one sample of a study of blood T cell repertoires in COVID-19. Some clones are missing from TCRdb's copy, which holds only in-frame ones; the method was immunoSEQ multiplex PCR. Here the sample spans some 120,000 clones, 70% to 85% being singletons. The sample taken for sequencing was peripheral blood. Source of these receptors: a human donor with acute or convalescent COVID-19. The donor label of this sample is uncertain. Each CDR3 is given with its conserved first and last residue. Fields, in order: clone size, V gene, J gene, D gene, CDR3 DNA, CDR3 protein. D genes are given only for firm matches. Clone size is not always given. Where it is, it says once, few, many or a class for expanded clones.

>NA|TRBV7-6|TRBJ2-3|NA
TGTGCCAGCAGCCACGGTATAGCGACTAGCACAGATACGCAGTATTTT
CASSHGIATSTDTQYF
>NA|TRBV5-1|TRBJ2-3|TRBD2
TGCGCCAGCAGCTTGAGGCCTAGCGGGGGGTCCACAGATACGCAGTATTTT
CASSLRPSGGSTDTQYF
>NA|TRBV5-1|TRBJ2-5|NA
TGCGCCAGTGGAGAGGGCGGGGCCCAAGAGACCCAGTACTTC
CASGEGGAQETQYF
>NA|TRBV18|TRBJ1-1|NA
TGTGCCAGCTCACCGAGGGACACAGCCTACACTGAAGCTTTCTTT
CASSPRDTAYTEAFF
>NA|TRBV4-1|TRBJ2-3|TRBD2
TGCGCCAGCAGCCAGCCTCCTAGCGGGGGCCCAAGCACAGATACGCAGTATTTT
CASSQPPSGGPSTDTQYF
>NA|TRBV2|TRBJ1-3|NA
TGTGCCAGCAGTCGCGGGACGGTCTCTGGAAACACCATATATTTT
CASSRGTVSGNTIYF
>NA|TRBV7-8|TRBJ2-7|NA
TGTGCCAGCAGCTTAGGGCGGTTCTCCTACGAGCAGTACTTC
CASSLGRFSYEQYF
>NA|TRBV28|TRBJ2-3|NA
TGTGCCAGCACCGGACTGGAACTTCTCACAGATACGCAGTATTTT
CASTGLELLTDTQYF
>NA|TRBV5-1|TRBJ2-3|TRBD2
TGCGCCAGCCAAAAATCCGGGGGGTACACAGATACGCAGTATTTT
CASQKSGGYTDTQYF
>NA|TRBV7-2|TRBJ2-5|TRBD2
TGTGCCAGCAGCTTGGCAACTAGCGGCGGACAAGAGACCCAGTACTTC
CASSLATSGGQETQYF
>NA|TRBV19|TRBJ1-5|NA
TGTGCCAGTAGGGGCAACTGGGGAGAGGGTCAGCCCCAGCATTTT
CASRGNWGEGQPQHF
>NA|TRBV12-3/TRBV12-4|TRBJ1-2|NA
TGTGCCTCCAAGGAAGGGGCCTACTATGGCTACACCTTC
CASKEGAYYGYTF
>few|TRBV7-2|TRBJ1-1|TRBD1
TGTGCCAGCAGCTCGACAGGGCTCATGAACACTGAAGCTTTCTTT
CASSSTGLMNTEAFF
>NA|TRBV28|TRBJ2-3|NA
TGTGCCAGCAGTCCCGCGGGCTCATGGGGTACGCAGTATTTT
CASSPAGSWGTQYF
>NA|TRBV7-2|TRBJ1-2|NA
TGTGCCAGCAGCGTAACAACGGGAAACTATGGCTACACCTTC
CASSVTTGNYGYTF
>NA|TRBV7-2|TRBJ1-1|NA
TGTGCCAGCAGCTTAACCTACACAGGAGACACTGAAGCTTTCTTT
CASSLTYTGDTEAFF
>NA|TRBV9|TRBJ2-3|NA
TGTGCCAGCAGCGTAGGTCTCTCCCCCCCCACAGATACGCAGTATTTT
CASSVGLSPPTDTQYF
>NA|TRBV18|TRBJ2-1|NA
TGTGCCAGCTCACCAAAACAGGACCGCAATGAGCAGTTCTTC
CASSPKQDRNEQFF
>few|TRBV25-1|TRBJ2-5|TRBD1
TGTGCCAGCAGGGGACAGGGGATATACCAAGAGACCCAGTACTTC
CASRGQGIYQETQYF
>NA|TRBV3-1/TRBV3-2|TRBJ1-4|NA
TGTGCCAGCAGCCAGTCCTCTGGTCGGGAAAAACTGTTTTTT
CASSQSSGREKLFF
>NA|TRBV9|TRBJ1-1|NA
TGTGCCAGCAGCGCTGGGGCGAACACTGAAGCTTTCTTT
CASSAGANTEAFF
>NA|TRBV29-1|TRBJ2-1|NA
TGCAGCGCTCCGGGGGGCGCGTTTTACAATGAGCAGTTCTTC
CSAPGGAFYNEQFF
>NA|TRBV4-1|TRBJ1-3|NA
TGCGCCAGCAGCCAAGACAGGGCCTACTCTGGAAACACCATATATTTT
CASSQDRAYSGNTIYF
>NA|TRBV7-7|TRBJ2-5|TRBD2
TGTGCTAGCAGCCCCGCCCGACTAGCGGGGGGGCGAGAGACCCAGTACTTC
CASSPARLAGGRETQYF
>NA|TRBV14|TRBJ1-1|NA
TGTGCCAGCAGCGCGGACTTGAACACTGAAGCTTTCTTT
CASSADLNTEAFF
>NA|TRBV28|TRBJ1-2|NA
TGTGCCAGCAAAAAACCTTCGGTCTATGGCTACACCTTC
CASKKPSVYGYTF
>NA|TRBV10-3|TRBJ1-1|NA
TGTGCCATCAGTGAGAGGGGCCCTTCGAACACTGAAGCTTTCTTT
CAISERGPSNTEAFF
>NA|TRBV5-4|TRBJ1-2|NA
TGTGCCAGCAGCTTGTCCAGGGAACGGGGCTACACCTTC
CASSLSRERGYTF
>NA|TRBV9|TRBJ2-3|TRBD2
TGTGCCAGCAGCCAGCGGGGGGGTGCTAGCACAGATACGCAGTATTTT
CASSQRGGASTDTQYF
>NA|TRBV6-5|TRBJ2-2|NA
TGTGCCAGCAGTTACTCGAACATACAAGTGGCCGGGGAGCTGTTTTTT
CASSYSNIQVAGELFF
>NA|TRBV19|TRBJ1-2|NA
TGTGCCAGTAATCCAGGGACTAACTATGGCTACACCTTC
CASNPGTNYGYTF
>NA|TRBV11-2|TRBJ2-1|NA
TGTGCCAGCAGAGGGGTAAACTCCTACAATGAGCAGTTCTTC
CASRGVNSYNEQFF
>NA|TRBV2|TRBJ1-3|NA
TGTGCCAGCAGTGTTGATCAGGGGAACACCATATATTTT
CASSVDQGNTIYF
>NA|TRBV5-6|TRBJ1-1|NA
TGTGCCAGCAGCTTAGGCAGGGTTATAGCTTTCTTT
CASSLGRVIAFF
>NA|TRBV5-1|TRBJ2-1|TRBD2
TGCGCCAGCAGGATGACCGGACTAGCTTACAATGAGCAGTTCTTC
CASRMTGLAYNEQFF
>once|TRBV28|TRBJ2-1|TRBD2
TGTGCCAGCAGTTTGGGACTAGTCCCCTACAATGAGCAGTTCTTC
CASSLGLVPYNEQFF
>NA|TRBV7-9|TRBJ1-6|NA
TGTGCCAGCAGCTTACAGGGGAGCTCCTATAATTCACCCCTCCACTTT
CASSLQGSSYNSPLHF
>NA|TRBV7-2|TRBJ1-2|TRBD1
TGTGCCAGCAGCGTAGGGGGCGGGGCAGCTGGCTACACCTTC
CASSVGGGAAGYTF
>once|TRBV5-1|TRBJ2-3|TRBD1
TGCGCCAGCAGCTTGGGGGACAGGTCAGATACGCAGTATTTT
CASSLGDRSDTQYF
>few|TRBV6-5|TRBJ1-1|NA
TGTGCCAGCAGTTACAGGGGCCCGAGCACTGAAGCTTTCTTT
CASSYRGPSTEAFF
>NA|TRBV5-1|TRBJ2-3|TRBD2
TGCGCCAGCAGCCAGCCTAGCGGGGGGGCGATAGATACGCAGTATTTT
CASSQPSGGAIDTQYF
>NA|TRBV12-3/TRBV12-4|TRBJ1-1|NA
TGTGCCAGCAGTTTCATCGGGTTTAAAGCTTTCTTT
CASSFIGFKAFF
>NA|TRBV4-1|TRBJ1-2|NA
TGCGCCAGCAGCCAAGACCGTCTATCTGGCTACACCTTC
CASSQDRLSGYTF
>once|TRBV19|TRBJ1-1|NA
TGTGCCAGTACCCATGGGCAGAGATCGAACACTGAAGCTTTCTTT
CASTHGQRSNTEAFF
>NA|TRBV4-1|TRBJ1-5|NA
TGCGCCAGCAGCCATCCGGGACTAAATCAGCCCCAGCATTTT
CASSHPGLNQPQHF
>once|TRBV10-1|TRBJ2-1|NA
TGCGCCAGCAGTGAGTCGGTAACAGAGCAGTTCTTC
CASSESVTEQFF
>NA|TRBV29-1|TRBJ2-1|NA
TGCAGCGTTCCGGGAGAACTTCACAATGAGCAGTTCTTC
CSVPGELHNEQFF
>NA|TRBV3-1/TRBV3-2|TRBJ1-3|TRBD1
TGTGCCAGCAGCCTTAATACAGGGGGAGACACCATATATTTT
CASSLNTGGDTIYF
>NA|TRBV28|TRBJ2-3|TRBD2
TGTGCCAGCAGTAGAGCGGGGGAGTTCACAGATACGCAGTATTTT
CASSRAGEFTDTQYF
>NA|TRBV15|TRBJ1-6|NA
TGTGCCACCTGGAGGGGCAGAGACTCCTATAATTCACCCCTCCACTTT
CATWRGRDSYNSPLHF
>once|TRBV9|TRBJ1-1|NA
TGTGCCAGCAGCGCAATCAGGGGTGCCGCTTTCTTT
CASSAIRGAAFF
>NA|TRBV18|TRBJ2-5|TRBD1
TGTGCCAGCTCACCACCGACAGGGGGCGAGACCCAGTACTTC
CASSPPTGGETQYF
>NA|TRBV6-6|TRBJ2-3|NA
TGTGCCAGCACCCTGGACAGTCTTGGGGCAGATACGCAGTATTTT
CASTLDSLGADTQYF
>few|TRBV6-1|TRBJ1-2|TRBD1
TGTGCCAGCAGTGTAGGGACAGGGGGCGTCCAAGGCGGTGGCTACACCTTC
CASSVGTGGVQGGGYTF
>NA|TRBV7-2|TRBJ1-1|NA
TGTGCCAGCCGCCCAGGAGGGGCGTCTCGGACTGAAGCTTTCTTT
CASRPGGASRTEAFF